Detailed here is one T cell receptor beta chain. Its antigen is not identified. With V trimmed by 0 bases and J by 5 bases, 14 bases remained unmatched. The CDR3 totals 17 residues. The germline V gene has CDR1 SGHRS and CDR2 YFSETQ. These data are taken from a study of cytomegalovirus exposure and HLA in healthy donors. Healthy bone marrow donors made up the donors. Study outcomes and limitations: In a later analysis, V- and J-gene trimming of beta chains associated with a DCLRE1C missense variant, replicated independently.

The primer mix had 60 Vbeta and 13 Jbeta primers. In the original workflow: Later, an analysis found some 80 million unique TCR beta chains, and 10 million to 11 million of these were shared. Profiled with immunoSEQ multiplex PCR; TCRdb holds only in-frame clones, not every one. The D gene and trimming were derived from the DNA, and the V and J assignments and clone size from that table. The repertoire consists of 150,000 to 200,000 clones, with 80% to 90% occurring once and the leading ten covering about 9.3%. The gene calls are TRBV5-1 and TRBJ2-7; 7 positions match TRBD1. The sample was PBMCs. The sequence was obtained from a man between 18 and 35 years old in good health and CMV-seropositive. In DNA, the CDR3 is TGCGCCAGCAGCTTGGTCGAGGGGGCAATTCGACTTGACGAGCAGTACTTC. It is translated as CASSLVEGAIRLDEQYF.